Shown below are 23 T cell receptor beta chains from a single sample sequenced in a study of cytomegalovirus exposure and HLA in healthy donors. Vbeta (60) and Jbeta (13) primers were used in the PCR. Here immunoSEQ multiplex PCR was the method, and the copy in TCRdb shows in-frame clones only, minus some. The sample records roughly 120,000 clones, approximately 84% being singletons. Sequences were obtained from PBMCs. These receptors came from a man between 50 and 59 years old in good health and CMV-seronegative.

CDR3 in DNA: TGTGCCACCGCTGGGGCGATCAATCAGCCCCAGCATTTT. This translates into CATAGAINQPQHF. The rearrangement joins TRBV6-5 to TRBJ1-5; a weak D match, TRBD1 (5 bases). The CDR3 totals 13 residues. Looked up from germline, CDR1 is MNHEY and CDR2 is SVGAGI. V was pared by 10 bases and J by 3 bases, with 13 bases between.

CDR3 in DNA: TGCGCCAGCAGCCAAGATCAGTCCTACGAGCAGTACTTC. Translation gives CASSQDQSYEQYF. The J gene is TRBJ2-7, the V gene TRBV4-1, with D uncertain. Germline assignment: CDR1 MGHRA and CDR2 YSYEKL. The CDR3 totals 13 residues. With 0 bases removed from V and 1 base from J, the gap between germline ends came to 4 bases.

V gene TRBV5-1 combines with J gene TRBJ1-4; 8 bases align to TRBD1. V was pared by 4 bases and J by 3 bases, with 11 bases of the junction left unmatched. The CDR3 loop spans 17 amino acids. Germline V gives CDR1 SGHRS, CDR2 YFSETQ. CDR3 region: CASSPLTQGAPNEKLFF. The CDR3 DNA follows: TGCGCCAGCAGCCCACTTACTCAGGGGGCACCTAATGAAAAACTGTTTTTT. The entire variable domain, with the rest obtained from reference TRBV5-1 and TRBJ1-4, is as follows: KAGVTQTPRYLIKTRGQQVTLSCSPISGHRSVSWYQQTPGQGLQFLFEYFSETQRNKGNFPGRFSGRQFSNSRSEMNVSTLELGDSALYLCASSPLTQGAPNEKLFFGSGTQLSVL.

This clone was seen only a few times. The chain recombines TRBV6-5 with TRBJ2-7; TRBD1 aligns across 11 bases. The CDR3 loop spans 13 amino acids. Germline CDR1 MNHEY, CDR2 SVGAGI. Losses at the gene ends were 7 bases for V and 3 bases for J; bases not matched to a gene: 2. CDR3 bases: TGTGCCAGCACCGGGACAGGGGGCTACGAGCAGTACTTC. It translates to CASTGTGGYEQYF.

CDR3 coding DNA: TGCGCCAGCAGCTTAAGAGGGGGCCCGAACTACGAGCAGTACTTC. Residues: CASSLRGGPNYEQYF. The chain combines TRBV5-1 with TRBJ2-7, with TRBD1 matching over 7 bases. Trimming took 2 bases from V and 3 from J; bases not matched to a gene: 8. The CDR3 totals 15 residues. Germline V gene sequence: CDR1 SGHRS, CDR2 YFSETQ.

This clone turned up a few times. The chain joins TRBV18 to TRBJ2-3; 7 bases line up with TRBD2. CDR3 size: 16 residues. Trimming took 2 bases from V and 3 from J; bases not matched to a gene: 8. Germline assignment: CDR1 KGHSH and CDR2 LQKENI. CDR3 nucleotide sequence: TGTGCCAGCTCACCAGCTAGCGGATACGGAACAGATACGCAGTATTTT. Protein: CASSPASGYGTDTQYF.

The chain employs TRBV27 and TRBJ1-2, with TRBD1 as a possible D gene (6 bases). This CDR3 spans 14 amino acids. Germline CDR1 and CDR2: MNHEY and SMNVEV (reference sequence). V was shortened by 2 bases and J by 2 bases, with 9 bases between the two germline ends. The CDR3 loop reads CASSLTGQNYGYTF. CDR3 DNA sequence: TGTGCCAGCAGTTTAACAGGACAGAACTATGGCTACACCTTC.

This rearrangement joins TRBV7-7 to TRBJ2-7; 7 bases are shared with TRBD1. After removal of 5 bases from V and 5 bases from J, the junction contained 6 bases not matched to a gene. The germline V gene has CDR1 SSHAT and CDR2 FNYEAQ (reference sequence). The CDR3 covers 13 residues. DNA for the CDR3: TGTGCCAGCAGCGACCGACAGGGCCACGAGCAGTACTTC. The encoded protein is CASSDRQGHEQYF.

The chain employs TRBV7-9 and TRBJ1-2; D possibly corresponds to TRBD1 (5 bases). V was trimmed by 2 bases and J by 4 bases, leaving 5 bases between them. The V gene's germline CDR1 is SEHNR and CDR2 FQNEAQ (reference sequence). The CDR3 loop spans 12 amino acids. The CDR3 DNA sequence: TGTGCCAGCAGCTTAACAGGCTATGGCTACACCTTC. This encodes CASSLTGYGYTF.

The chain links TRBV6-5 to TRBJ1-5; D call uncertain. V lost 5 bases, J lost 2 bases, and 10 bases lay in between. CDR3 length: 14 residues. Germline V gene data show CDR1 as MNHEY and CDR2 as SVGAGI. The DNA of the CDR3 is TGTGCCAGCAGTGAAGACGGGGGCAATCAGCCCCAGCATTTT. Translated: CASSEDGGNQPQHF.

V and J are TRBV27 and TRBJ2-5; D possibly corresponds to TRBD2 (6 bases). V was shortened by 1 base and J by 4 bases, with 16 bases between the two germline ends. CDR1 and CDR2 from the germline V gene are MNHEY and SMNVEV (reference sequence). The CDR3 extends over 16 amino acids. The CDR3 DNA follows: TGTGCCAGCAGTTTATGGGGCGCAGGGCGGGGAGAGACCCAGTACTTC. Translating gives CASSLWGAGRGETQYF.

This rearrangement joins TRBV28 to TRBJ1-3; D is perhaps TRBD1 (5 bases). The CDR3 extends over 16 amino acids. V lost 7 bases and J 0 bases, leaving 16 bases between the germline ends. The germline CDR1 and CDR2 sequences are MDHEN and SYDVKM. The CDR3 DNA reads TGTGCCAGCAACCCATCGGGGCGGGACTCTGGAAACACCATATATTTT. As protein: CASNPSGRDSGNTIYF.

The chain uses TRBV7-9 and TRBJ1-1; 7 bases align to TRBD1. The CDR3 is made up of 13 amino acids. V shed 4 bases and J 4 bases; nucleotides not matched to a gene: 3. In germline, CDR1 is SEHNR, CDR2 FQNEAQ (reference sequence). Here the CDR3 reads CASSSSGGTEAFF. CDR3 sequence (DNA): TGTGCCAGCAGCTCCTCAGGGGGCACTGAAGCTTTCTTT. Full variable domain (outside the CDR3, taken from reference TRBV7-9 and TRBJ1-1): DTGVSQNPRHKITKRGQNVTFRCDPISEHNRLYWYRQTLGQGPEFLTYFQNEAQLEKSRLLSDRFSAERPKGSFSTLEIQRTEQGDSAMYLCASSSSGGTEAFFGQGTRLTVV.

This chain joins TRBV13 and TRBJ1-1, with D unclear. Per the germline V gene, CDR1 is PRHDT and CDR2 is FYEKMQ (reference sequence). The CDR3 length is 13 residues. V shed 0 bases and J shed 11 bases, with 13 bases lying between them. Here the CDR3 DNA reads TGTGCCAGCAGCTTAGGTCCAGCGTCCCGCGCTTTCTTT. Translating gives CASSLGPASRAFF.

The chain has TRBV11-2 and TRBJ2-3; 9 bases match TRBD2. CDR1 and CDR2 from the germline V gene are SGHAT and FQNNGV. Germline trimming cut 5 bases from V and 4 bases from J; bases unmatched to any gene: 13. The CDR3 consists of 17 residues. CDR3 in amino acids: CASSQGAASGDPDTQYF. The CDR3 nucleotides read TGTGCCAGCAGCCAAGGGGCGGCTAGCGGGGACCCAGATACGCAGTATTTT. Based on the CDR3 plus reference TRBV11-2 and TRBJ2-3, the full variable domain is EAGVAQSPRYKIIEKRQSVAFWCNPISGHATLYWYQQILGQGPKLLIQFQNNGVVDDSQLPKDRFSAERLKGVDSTLKIQPAKLEDSAVYLCASSQGAASGDPDTQYFGPGTRLTVL.

The J gene is TRBJ2-1, the V gene TRBV6-4; 7 bases fit TRBD1. The trim removed 0 bases at V and 6 bases at J, leaving 8 bases unmatched. CDR1 is MRHNA, CDR2 SNTAGT, per germline. This CDR3 comprises 16 residues. Here the CDR3 reads CASSDSSPAGGNEQFF. The CDR3 DNA sequence: TGTGCCAGCAGTGACTCTTCCCCCGCAGGGGGCAATGAGCAGTTCTTC.

The genes are TRBV5-6 and TRBJ1-2; TRBD1 aligns across 7 bases. The germline CDR1 and CDR2 sequences are SGHDT and YYEEEE. Trimming cost V 0 bases and J 1 base; bases outside gene matches: 3. The CDR3 runs 15 residues. Here the CDR3 DNA reads TGTGCCAGCAGCTTGGGCAACAGGGGTAACTATGGCTACACCTTC. It is translated as CASSLGNRGNYGYTF.

The V call is TRBV6-1, the J call TRBJ2-4; D call uncertain. The CDR3 is 11 amino acids. Germline V gives CDR1 MNHNS, CDR2 SASEGT. Trimming removed 7 bases at V and 1 base at J, with 2 bases between. The CDR3 protein is CASTAKNIQYF. CDR3 bases: TGTGCCAGCACGGCCAAAAACATTCAGTACTTC.

The chain recombines TRBV21-1 with TRBJ2-3; TRBD1, the table's D call, was not compared with the DNA. TRBV21-1 represents a pseudogene. The CDR3 is 16 amino acids. This chain's CDR3 is CASSNGGTGETDTQYF. The CDR3 DNA follows: TGTGCCAGCAGCAACGGGGGGACAGGGGAGACAGATACGCAGTATTTT.

This clone was observed once. V gene TRBV19 combines with J gene TRBJ2-1; D gene unclear. CDR1 is LNHDA and CDR2 is SQIVND in the germline V gene (reference sequence). V dropped 7 bases and J dropped 0 bases, with 16 bases sitting between them. The CDR3 has 16 residues. The CDR3 loop is CASTYRVESSYNEQFF. CDR3 bases: TGTGCCAGTACCTATAGAGTGGAGAGCTCCTACAATGAGCAGTTCTTC.

The J gene is TRBJ1-3, the V gene TRBV5-1; possibly TRBD1 for D (5 bases). The V gene lost 3 bases and the J gene lost 2 bases, with 18 bases spanning the gap. Per germline, CDR1 SGHRS and CDR2 YFSETQ. The CDR3 is 17 residues long. This CDR3 is CASSSTGFDTPGNTIYF. The CDR3 coding sequence is TGCGCCAGCAGCTCAACAGGTTTCGATACGCCTGGAAACACCATATATTTT.

This clone was found a few times. The chain carries TRBV7-3 and TRBJ1-1; 8 bases map to TRBD1. Germline CDR1 is SGHTA and CDR2 is FQGTGA. This CDR3 region has 17 residues. J gave up 1 base and V 3 bases, and 10 bases lay outside the gene matches. The CDR3 DNA reads as TGTGCCAGCAGCTTTGTCGCAGGGGGCAGGGGGAACACTGAAGCTTTCTTT. It specifies CASSFVAGGRGNTEAFF.

The chain carries TRBV5-1 and TRBJ1-4; 7 positions match TRBD1. J was trimmed by 4 bases and V by 4 bases; bases with no gene match: 10. The CDR3 sequence is 16 residues long. The germline gives CDR1 SGHRS, CDR2 YFSETQ. The CDR3 loop is CASSPFGDSLNEKLFF. CDR3 coding DNA: TGCGCCAGCAGCCCGTTCGGGGACAGTCTTAATGAAAAACTGTTTTTT.